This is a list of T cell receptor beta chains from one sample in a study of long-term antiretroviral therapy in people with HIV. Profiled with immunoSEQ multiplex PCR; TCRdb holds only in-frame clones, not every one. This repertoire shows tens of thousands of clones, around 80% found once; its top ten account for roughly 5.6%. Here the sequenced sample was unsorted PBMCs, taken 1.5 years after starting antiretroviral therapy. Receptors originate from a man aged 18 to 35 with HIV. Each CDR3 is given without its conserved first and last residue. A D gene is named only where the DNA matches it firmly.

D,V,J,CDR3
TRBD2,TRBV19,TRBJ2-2,ASSTSGVHTGELF
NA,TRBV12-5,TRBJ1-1,ASGLSGRPNTEAF
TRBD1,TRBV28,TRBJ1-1,ASSFDRVLEHTEAF
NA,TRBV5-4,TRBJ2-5,ASSLDGETQY
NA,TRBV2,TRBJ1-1,ASSGGFVMNTEAF
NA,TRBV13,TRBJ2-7,ASSRDRTYEQY
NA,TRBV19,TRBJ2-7,ASTPTGGIYEQY
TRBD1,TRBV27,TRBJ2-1,ASRETGGSYNEQF
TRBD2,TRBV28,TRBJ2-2,ASIQAGTNTGELF
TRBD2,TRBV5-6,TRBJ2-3,ASSYRTSGRSTDTQY
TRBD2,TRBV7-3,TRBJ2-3,ASSPRRSSGGDTQY
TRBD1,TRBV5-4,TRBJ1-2,ASSSDRRGYT
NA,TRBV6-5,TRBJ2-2,ASRRTANTGELF
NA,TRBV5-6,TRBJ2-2,ASSLEYWANTGELF
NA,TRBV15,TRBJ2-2,ATSRRTANTGELF
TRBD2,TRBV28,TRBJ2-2,ASSLFLAGGKGELF
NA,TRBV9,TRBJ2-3,ASSVAQAGDTQY
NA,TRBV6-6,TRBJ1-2,ASSTTGQSGYT
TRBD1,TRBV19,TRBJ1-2,ASSIVRGTGGRGYT
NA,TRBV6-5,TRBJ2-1,ASSFGQIYNEQF
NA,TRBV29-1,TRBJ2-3,SVDSPSTDTQY
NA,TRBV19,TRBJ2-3,ASNEGGTSTDTQY
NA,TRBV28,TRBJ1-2,ASSLGGRGGYT
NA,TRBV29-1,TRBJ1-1,SVETANTEAF
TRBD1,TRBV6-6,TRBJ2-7,ATYIAGGAFEQY
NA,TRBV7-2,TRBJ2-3,ASSLATDTQY
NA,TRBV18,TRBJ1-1,ASSRLDTEAF
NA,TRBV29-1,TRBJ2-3,SVEAGRLTDTQY
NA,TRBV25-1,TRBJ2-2,ASSDNRLNTGELF